This TCR beta chain appears in the sequencing data of a study of regulatory T cells in long-lasting Graves disease. Time point reported: newly diagnosed GD, antithyroid drugs for less than 3 months. The TCR library was made from RNA that had been extracted from PBMCs in TRIzol. Study-level points and caveats: The analysis examined peripheral blood only and excluded thyroid tissue.

Researchers made TCR beta libraries by using iRepertoire HTBI primers and running Arm-PCR on CDR3 regions. TCRdb redid the calling of the multiplex PCR reads with MiXCR, one entry per CDR3 protein. The data contain 600,000 to 650,000 distinct CDR3 sequences, approximately 15% of them singletons. To note about this clonotype: What it recognizes is unknown.

These sequences were also reported in another study, on T cells in Graves' hyperthyroidism and ophthalmopathy. That source notes: Together with thyroid ultrasound, orbital computed tomography, serum thyroxine and TRAb, clinical symptoms were used for diagnoses. Most thyroid-expanded clonotypes above 0.001 were also found in blood.

This TCR derives from a woman aged 30 to 39 with Graves disease. The sample was peripheral blood mononuclear cells (PBMCs), taken at new diagnosis, from a patient treated with antithyroid drugs.

CDR3 nucleotide sequence: TGCAGTGCTGTAGGACTAGCGGGAGCCCCCTACAATGAGCAGTTCTTC. It encodes CSAVGLAGAPYNEQFF. V and J are TRBV20-1 and TRBJ2-1, with 13 bases matching TRBD2. Trimming cost V 5 bases and J 2 bases; bases outside gene matches: 6. The CDR3 totals 16 residues. Germline-derived CDR1 and CDR2 are DFQATT and SNEGSKA (reference sequence).